This T cell receptor (beta chain) derives from a study of T cells in Graves' hyperthyroidism and ophthalmopathy. Study-level findings and limits: Among thyroid clonotypes expanded above 0.001, most also appeared in blood.

Researchers amplified the TCR beta CDR3 regions from RNA transcripts. TCR CDR3 regions were first amplified by RT-PCR with HTBI primers. TCRdb re-called the multiplex PCR reads through MiXCR, storing one row per CDR3 protein. The repertoire holds around 190,000 distinct CDR3 sequences, roughly a sixth seen once, with around 48% in the top ten. This CDR3 region has 12 residues. V lost 3 bases and J lost 9, with 11 bases in between. Ten or more counts support this clonotype. What it binds is not known. Diagnostic assessment was based on clinical symptoms, serum thyroxine and TRAb, thyroid ultrasound and orbital computed tomography.

The TCR comes from a woman between 45 and 60 years old with Graves' hyperthyroidism. Source material: blood. The chain employs TRBV12-3 or TRBV12-4 and TRBJ1-1; D gene unclear. In DNA form, the CDR3 reads TGTGCCAGCAGTTTCGGGTTAACCAAAGCTTTCTTT. It codes for CASSFGLTKAFF.